Below, 26 T cell receptor beta chains from the same sample are listed, as sequenced in a study of cytomegalovirus exposure and HLA in healthy donors (dated by TCRdb to about 2017). Preparation of the library involved the immunoSEQ multiplex PCR assay. The multiplex PCR relied on a mix of 60 forward primers for TCR Vbeta segments and 13 reverse primers for TCR Jbeta segments. TCRdb holds this immuneACCESS table with in-frame rearrangements only. Some clones are missing; in checked studies, unresolved V genes explain under half, and the rest has no known cause. The sample data list 160,000 or so clones, and 77% of these were observed just once. Jointly, the top ten make up approximately 3.7% of the sample. Material: PBMCs. The source is a man aged 30 to 39 in good health and CMV-seropositive.

The genes are TRBV6-5 and TRBJ2-1; TRBD2 might be the D (6 bases). The germline V gene encodes CDR1 MNHEY and CDR2 SVGAGI. Trimming took 8 bases from V and 2 from J, leaving 16 bases between them. The CDR3 sequence is 15 residues long. For the CDR3, the DNA is TGTGCCAGCGGGGGACGGGGGACGGCCTACAATGAGCAGTTCTTC. Translation: CASGGRGTAYNEQFF.

The chain couples TRBV7-2 to TRBJ2-7; tentative D call: TRBD1 (5 bases). The CDR3 consists of 16 residues. Germline V gives CDR1 SGHTA, CDR2 FQGNSA. The ends were cut back, 5 bases at V and 3 bases at J, with 20 bases in the middle. The CDR3 spells CASSPQGYLVGYEQYF. The DNA for the CDR3 is TGTGCCAGCAGCCCCCAGGGCTACCTGGTCGGCTACGAGCAGTACTTC.

The chain is built from TRBV7-3 and TRBJ2-5; 10 nucleotides line up with TRBD2. CDR1 and CDR2 from the germline V gene are SGHTA and FQGTGA. Trimming cost V 2 bases and J 5 bases; bases outside gene matches: 8. This CDR3 comprises 16 residues. CDR3 sequence: CASSLSERGGRETQYF. The CDR3 bases are TGTGCCAGCAGCTTATCCGAGCGGGGGGGCCGCGAGACCCAGTACTTC.

The chain has TRBV6-1 and TRBJ2-5, with 9 bases identical to TRBD1. CDR3 length: 15 amino acids. V was clipped by 1 base and J by 4 bases; unmatched bases: 4. Per the germline V gene, CDR1 is MNHNS and CDR2 is SASEGT. The CDR3 sequence is CASSEGYRGLETQYF. The CDR3 region has the DNA TGTGCCAGCAGTGAAGGATACAGGGGGCTAGAGACCCAGTACTTC.

V usage is TRBV6-1 and J usage is TRBJ2-7; 9 bases agree with TRBD1. The trim removed 9 bases at V and 4 bases at J, leaving 7 bases unmatched. From germline, CDR1 is MNHNS and CDR2 SASEGT. The CDR3 spans 13 residues. CDR3 bases: TGTGCCAGTAATTGGGACAGGGCATACGAGCAGTACTTC. Its protein product is CASNWDRAYEQYF.

V is TRBV15 and J is TRBJ1-1; weak D call: TRBD1 (6 bases). The V and J ends lost 5 bases and 11 bases respectively, with 21 bases between them. This CDR3 is 14 amino acids long. In germline, CDR1 is LNHNV, CDR2 YYDKDF (reference sequence). The CDR3, as DNA: TGTGCCACCAGCGAACCTCCCTTCAGGGGTCGGGCTTTCTTT. This codes for CATSEPPFRGRAFF.

The count of this clone is one. The chain carries TRBV29-1 and TRBJ1-6, with 9 nucleotides matching TRBD1. Germline CDR1 reads SQVTM; CDR2 reads ANQGSEA. With V trimmed by 4 bases and J by 8 bases, 0 bases remained unmatched. The CDR3 has 12 residues. In DNA, the CDR3 is TGCAGCGTTGGACAGGGGGATTCACCCCTCCACTTT. Translated, it gives CSVGQGDSPLHF.

This sequence joins TRBV5-1 and TRBJ2-5; D perhaps matches TRBD2 (6 bases). CDR1 is SGHRS and CDR2 is YFSETQ in the germline V gene. Trimming removed 0 bases from V and 5 bases from J, with 23 bases in between. CDR3 length: 18 residues. CDR3 residues: CASSLAGTRSTQGETQYF. The CDR3 DNA reads TGCGCCAGCAGCTTGGCAGGGACTCGATCGACACAAGGGGAGACCCAGTACTTC.

The rearrangement uses TRBV28 and TRBJ1-3; no definite D call. V was clipped by 5 bases and J by 1 base, with 9 bases between them. Germline CDR1 and CDR2: MDHEN and SYDVKM. The CDR3 loop spans 14 amino acids. DNA for the CDR3: TGTGCCAGCAGTCAACAGTGGTCTGGAAACACCATATATTTT. Residues: CASSQQWSGNTIYF.

This clone was detected only once. The chain couples TRBV2 to TRBJ1-1; no firm D call. This CDR3 contains 14 residues. Trimming pared 5 bases from V and 4 bases from J, leaving 14 bases between. CDR1 SNHLY and CDR2 FYNNEI come from the germline V gene. The CDR3 reads CASSQTLMSTEAFF. As DNA, the CDR3 is TGTGCCAGCAGTCAGACACTCATGAGCACTGAAGCTTTCTTT.

The V call is TRBV6-1, the J call TRBJ2-4; D is perhaps TRBD1 (6 bases). Germline assignment: CDR1 MNHNS and CDR2 SASEGT. The CDR3 has 14 residues. V was shortened by 7 bases and J by 5 bases, with 15 bases between the two germline ends. In DNA, the CDR3 is TGTGCCAGCATTTCTACAGGGACCGAAAACATTCAGTACTTC. Its translation: CASISTGTENIQYF.

The rearrangement links TRBV2 to TRBJ2-2; D might be TRBD2 (6 bases). V shed 2 bases and J shed 3 bases, with 10 bases lying between them. CDR3 length: 15 amino acids. Germline V lookup: CDR1 SNHLY, CDR2 FYNNEI. Here the CDR3 reads CASSEMGGDTGELFF. The DNA of the CDR3 is TGTGCCAGCAGTGAAATGGGGGGAGACACCGGGGAGCTGTTTTTT.

This clone was recorded a few times. The CDR3 loop is CASRIGQATNEKLFF. CDR3 nucleotides: TGTGCCAGCAGAATCGGACAGGCCACTAATGAAAAACTGTTTTTT. The chain links TRBV11-2 to TRBJ1-4; 7 bases align to TRBD1. CDR3 length: 15 amino acids. V shed 6 bases, J shed 2 bases, and the junction held 6 bases outside the gene matches. CDR1 and CDR2 from the germline V gene are SGHAT and FQNNGV.

V gene TRBV7-2 combines with J gene TRBJ2-2; 9 bases map to TRBD2. The CDR3 has 15 amino acids. Germline V gives CDR1 SGHTA, CDR2 FQGNSA. J gave up 2 bases and V 5 bases, and 3 bases lay outside the gene matches. The CDR3 loop is CASSPGLANTGELFF. In DNA form, the CDR3 reads TGTGCCAGCAGCCCGGGACTAGCTAACACCGGGGAGCTGTTTTTT.

The chain joins TRBV7-2 to TRBJ2-3; 9 positions agree with TRBD1. The CDR3 has 15 amino acids. The germline gives CDR1 SGHTA, CDR2 FQGNSA. With V trimmed by 5 bases and J by 4 bases, 7 bases remained unmatched. CDR3 sequence: CASSTWDRAADTQYF. Written as DNA, the CDR3 is TGTGCCAGCAGCACCTGGGACAGGGCCGCAGATACGCAGTATTTT.

This clone was counted a few times. The J gene is TRBJ1-4, the V gene TRBV4-1; possibly TRBD1 for D (6 bases). The CDR3 contains 16 residues. Germline loops: CDR1 MGHRA, CDR2 YSYEKL. V dropped 0 bases and J dropped 8 bases, with 16 bases sitting between them. The CDR3 DNA reads as TGCGCCAGCAGCCAAGAGACGGGGGGCGTGGTAGAAAAACTGTTTTTT. The encoded protein is CASSQETGGVVEKLFF.

The chain is built from TRBV4-1 and TRBJ1-6; TRBD1 matches at 9 bases. The V segment lost 2 bases and the J segment 5 bases; nucleotides outside the gene matches: 19. This CDR3 spans 21 amino acids. The germline V gene has CDR1 MGHRA and CDR2 YSYEKL. The CDR3 DNA follows: TGCGCCAGCAGCCAATCTCGGCTCTCCGGGACAGGGAACTTTAATAATTCACCCCTCCACTTT. Its protein is CASSQSRLSGTGNFNNSPLHF.

The genes are TRBV5-1 and TRBJ2-5; TRBD1 is a possible D gene (5 bases). V was cut by 4 bases and J by 3 bases, with 13 bases left in between. The V gene's germline CDR1 is SGHRS and CDR2 YFSETQ. The CDR3 contains 14 residues. CDR3 loop: CASSPLQGKETQYF. CDR3 bases: TGCGCCAGCAGCCCACTTCAGGGTAAAGAGACCCAGTACTTC.

In this sample, this clone turned up once. The J gene is TRBJ2-5, the V gene TRBV7-3; 15 bases are shared with TRBD2. Trimming took 5 bases from V and 0 from J; bases not matched to a gene: 7. The CDR3 is 18 residues long. Germline V gives CDR1 SGHTA, CDR2 FQGTGA. Written as DNA, the CDR3 is TGTGCCAGCAGCCCAGGACTAGCGGGGGGGATGTACCAAGAGACCCAGTACTTC. It translates to CASSPGLAGGMYQETQYF.

The chain is built from TRBV6-1 and TRBJ1-1; D gene ambiguous. CDR3 size: 14 residues. V gave up 7 bases and J gave up 0 bases, with 12 bases separating them. Germline-derived CDR1 and CDR2 are MNHNS and SASEGT. The CDR3 reads CASKEAPMNTEAFF. As DNA, the CDR3 is TGTGCCAGCAAGGAGGCTCCCATGAACACTGAAGCTTTCTTT.

The chain is built from TRBV5-6 and TRBJ1-6; no reliable D call. Germline assignment: CDR1 SGHDT and CDR2 YYEEEE. Deletions cut 4 bases from V and 9 bases from J, with 8 bases between. This CDR3 spans 12 amino acids. CDR3 sequence reads: CASSQEGSPLHF. Here the CDR3 DNA reads TGTGCCAGCAGCCAGGAAGGTTCACCCCTCCACTTT.

The chain has TRBV15 and TRBJ2-5, with 9 positions matching TRBD1. Germline V gene data show CDR1 as LNHNV and CDR2 as YYDKDF (reference sequence). J gave up 4 bases and V 0 bases, and 6 bases lay outside the gene matches. The CDR3 is made up of 16 amino acids. This chain's CDR3 is CATSRDLTGGLETQYF. Here the CDR3 DNA reads TGTGCCACCAGCAGAGATTTGACAGGGGGATTAGAGACCCAGTACTTC.

This clone was detected once. The chain links TRBV19 to TRBJ2-5, with 7 bases matching TRBD2. CDR1 LNHDA and CDR2 SQIVND come from the germline V gene (reference sequence). The V gene end was trimmed by 3 bases and the J gene end by 2 bases; junction bases not matched to a gene: 3. This CDR3 contains 14 residues. CDR3: CASSILAEQETQYF. The CDR3, as DNA: TGTGCCAGTAGTATTCTAGCGGAACAAGAGACCCAGTACTTC.

This chain links TRBV5-1 with TRBJ2-5; no firm D call. In germline, CDR1 is SGHRS, CDR2 YFSETQ. The CDR3 has 14 amino acids. V lost 0 bases and J 2 bases, leaving 8 bases between the germline ends. The CDR3 spells CASSLGRTQETQYF. Written as DNA, the CDR3 is TGCGCCAGCAGCTTGGGGAGAACTCAAGAGACCCAGTACTTC. The complete variable domain, with remaining parts taken from reference TRBV5-1 and TRBJ2-5, reads KAGVTQTPRYLIKTRGQQVTLSCSPISGHRSVSWYQQTPGQGLQFLFEYFSETQRNKGNFPGRFSGRQFSNSRSEMNVSTLELGDSALYLCASSLGRTQETQYFGPGTRLLVL.

This clone came up a few times. The genes are TRBV7-2 and TRBJ2-5, with 10 bases identical to TRBD2. The length of the CDR3 is 16 residues. V lost 5 bases and J lost 4; bases outside the gene matches: 10. The germline gives CDR1 SGHTA, CDR2 FQGNSA. CDR3 region: CASSPSSGGAGETQYF. Written as DNA, the CDR3 is TGTGCCAGCAGCCCATCCAGCGGGGGGGCGGGAGAGACCCAGTACTTC.

V gene TRBV7-2 combines with J gene TRBJ2-7; D remains unclear. V was trimmed by 2 bases and J by 1 base, leaving 12 bases between them. Germline V gene lookup returns CDR1 SGHTA and CDR2 FQGNSA. This CDR3 spans 15 amino acids. In DNA, the CDR3 is TGTGCCAGCAGCTTACTGACTGGATTATCCTACGAGCAGTACTTC. Protein: CASSLLTGLSYEQYF.